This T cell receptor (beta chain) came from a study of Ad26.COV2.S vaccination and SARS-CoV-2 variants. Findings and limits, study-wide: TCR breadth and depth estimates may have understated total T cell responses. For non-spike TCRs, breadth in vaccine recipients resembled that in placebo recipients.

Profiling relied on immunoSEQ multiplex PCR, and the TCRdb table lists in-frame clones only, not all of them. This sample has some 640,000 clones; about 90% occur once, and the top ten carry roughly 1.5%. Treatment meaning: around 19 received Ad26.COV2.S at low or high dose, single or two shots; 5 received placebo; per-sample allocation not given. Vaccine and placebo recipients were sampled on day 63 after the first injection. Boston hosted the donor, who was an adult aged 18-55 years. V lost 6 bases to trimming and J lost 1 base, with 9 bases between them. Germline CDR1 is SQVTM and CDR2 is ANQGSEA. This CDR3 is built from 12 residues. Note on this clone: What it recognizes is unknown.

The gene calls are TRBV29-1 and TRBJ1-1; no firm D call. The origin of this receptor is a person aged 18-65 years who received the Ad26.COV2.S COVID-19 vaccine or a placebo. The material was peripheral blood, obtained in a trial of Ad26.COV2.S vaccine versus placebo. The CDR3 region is CSVSTRNTEAFF. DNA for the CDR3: TGCAGCGTATCGACGAGGAACACTGAAGCTTTCTTT.